This T cell receptor beta chain stems from a study of cytomegalovirus exposure and HLA in healthy donors. Unrecorded immune exposure was likely among donors, who were nominally healthy when sampled. PCR employed 60 Vbeta and 13 Jbeta primers. Assay: immunoSEQ multiplex PCR; the TCRdb copy retains only in-frame clones and omits some. Of roughly 160,000 clones in the sample, 84% were seen once. The CDR3 has 14 amino acids. Germline V gene sequence: CDR1 SNHLY, CDR2 FYNNEI. Losses at the gene ends were 5 bases for V and 1 base for J; bases not matched to a gene: 2. The chain joins TRBV2 to TRBJ1-5; TRBD1 matches 7 bases. The sample was PBMCs. The clonotype comes from a man aged 25 to 40 in good health and CMV-seronegative. The CDR3 coding sequence is TGTGCCAGCAGTAGGGACAGAAGCAATCAGCCCCAGCATTTT. As protein: CASSRDRSNQPQHF.